This TCR beta chain was sequenced in a study of regulatory T cells in long-lasting Graves disease. The wider study: With positive TSH receptor antibodies and over 5 years of antithyroid drugs, Graves' disease was considered persistent. Whole-study results and caveats: TCR diversity in persistent Graves' patients was below that of newly diagnosed ones. Peripheral blood was the sole material, not thyroid tissue.

Time point here: persistent/refractory GD, antithyroid drugs over 5 years with positive TRAb. PBMC RNA was the source of the TCR library. Doctors identified Graves' disease using the American Thyroid Association guidelines. Trimming removed 3 bases at V and 5 bases at J, with 17 bases between. The CDR3 loop spans 15 amino acids. Germline V gene data show CDR1 as LGHDT and CDR2 as YNNKEL (reference sequence). The TCR beta library used iRepertoire HTBI primers with Arm-PCR amplification of CDR3. Via MiXCR, TCRdb re-called the multiplex PCR reads, giving one row per CDR3 protein. This table has about 400,000 distinct CDR3 sequences, more than 20% appearing once. With respect to this clonotype: The target antigen is unknown.

The J gene is TRBJ2-7, the V gene TRBV3-1; no definite D call. The receptor was derived from a female donor with Graves disease. This specimen consisted of peripheral blood mononuclear cells (PBMCs), obtained when the disease was refractory, from a patient treated with antithyroid drugs. The chain's CDR3 is CASSHDLGESDEQYF. Here the CDR3 DNA reads TGTGCCAGCAGCCATGATCTTGGGGAAAGTGACGAGCAGTACTTC.